This T cell receptor beta chain was recovered during a study of post-analysis software for immune sequencing data. Study-wide background: Several disease courses (relapsing-remitting, secondary progressive and progressive-relapsing) of multiple sclerosis were included. Study outcomes and limitations: Controls showed lower frequencies than patients for several TRBV segments, and TRBV5-6, TRBV5-1 and TRBV20-1 were among these. When compared against controls, multiple sclerosis patients showed significantly lower normalized Chao1 diversity. Clustering by F measure revealed strong co-clustering among samples prepared together in one batch.

V lost 4 bases to trimming and J lost 2 bases, with 9 bases between them. This CDR3 has 14 residues. From germline, CDR1 is MNHEY and CDR2 SMNVEV (reference sequence). Included in the TCR beta cDNA libraries were unique molecular identifiers. The authors obtained some 500,000 cDNA molecules from about 0.94 to 9.7 million T cells. MiXCR, applied by TCRdb to the PCR reads, yields one record per CDR3 protein. The table includes hundreds of thousands of distinct CDR3 sequences, roughly 27% detected once. Notes on this clonotype: The target antigen is unknown.

The sequence came from a girl between 5 and 17 years old with multiple sclerosis. Sequenced material: blood. The chain recombines TRBV27 with TRBJ2-1; D ambiguous. The CDR3 reads CASSSRPPYNEQFF. CDR3 sequence (DNA): TGTGCCAGCAGTTCCCGCCCCCCCTACAATGAGCAGTTCTTC.